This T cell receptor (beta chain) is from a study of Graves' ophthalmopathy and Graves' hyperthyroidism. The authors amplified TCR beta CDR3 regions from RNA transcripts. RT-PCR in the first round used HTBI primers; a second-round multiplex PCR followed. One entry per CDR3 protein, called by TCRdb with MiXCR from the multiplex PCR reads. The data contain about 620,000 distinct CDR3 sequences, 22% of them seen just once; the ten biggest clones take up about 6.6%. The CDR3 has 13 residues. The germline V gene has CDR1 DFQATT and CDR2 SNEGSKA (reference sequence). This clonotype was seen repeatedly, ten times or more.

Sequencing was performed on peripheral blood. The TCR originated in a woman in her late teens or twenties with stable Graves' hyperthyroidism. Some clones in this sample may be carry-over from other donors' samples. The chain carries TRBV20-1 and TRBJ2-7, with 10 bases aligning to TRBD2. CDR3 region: CASGGRTTYEQYF. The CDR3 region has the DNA TGCGCTAGCGGGGGCCGAACGACCTACGAGCAGTACTTC.